This T cell receptor (beta chain) came from a study of cytomegalovirus exposure and HLA in healthy donors. PCR employed 60 Vbeta and 13 Jbeta primers. The table came from immunoSEQ multiplex PCR; TCRdb's copy has only in-frame clones and leaves some out. The table records 95,000 to 150,000 clones, 81% of them present only once. Of note for this clone: What it binds is not known.

This CDR3 has 16 residues. In germline, CDR1 is SGHVS, CDR2 FQNEAQ. V lost 1 base and J 6 bases, leaving 16 bases between the germline ends. Findings of the study overall: Exclusion applied to some V segments, including TRBV6-2 and TRBV6-3, as they were indistinguishable. Most observed TCR sequences were rare, whereas some public TCRs were detected in many donors.

This chain links TRBV7-8 with TRBJ2-1; D perhaps matches TRBD1 (5 bases). This sequence was found in a woman aged 40 to 50 in good health and CMV-seronegative. Sequencing was performed on PBMCs. The CDR3 loop reads CASSLGQLKGPNEQFF. The CDR3 region has the DNA TGTGCCAGCAGCTTAGGACAGCTAAAAGGCCCCAATGAGCAGTTCTTC.